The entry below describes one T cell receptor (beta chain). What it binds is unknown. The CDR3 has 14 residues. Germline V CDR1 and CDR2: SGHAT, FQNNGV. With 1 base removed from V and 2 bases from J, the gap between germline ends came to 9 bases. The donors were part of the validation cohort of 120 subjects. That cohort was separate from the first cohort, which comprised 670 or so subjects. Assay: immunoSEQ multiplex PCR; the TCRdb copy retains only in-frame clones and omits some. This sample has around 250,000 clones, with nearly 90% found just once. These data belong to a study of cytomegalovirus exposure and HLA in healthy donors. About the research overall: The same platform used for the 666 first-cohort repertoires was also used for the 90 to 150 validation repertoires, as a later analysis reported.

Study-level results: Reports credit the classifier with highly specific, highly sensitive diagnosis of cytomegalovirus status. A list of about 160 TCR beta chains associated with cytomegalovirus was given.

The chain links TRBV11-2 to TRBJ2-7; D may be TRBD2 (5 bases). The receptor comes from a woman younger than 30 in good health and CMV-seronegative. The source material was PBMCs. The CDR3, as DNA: TGTGCCAGCAGCTTAGCTAGCCCGCCCTACGAGCAGTACTTC. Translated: CASSLASPPYEQYF.